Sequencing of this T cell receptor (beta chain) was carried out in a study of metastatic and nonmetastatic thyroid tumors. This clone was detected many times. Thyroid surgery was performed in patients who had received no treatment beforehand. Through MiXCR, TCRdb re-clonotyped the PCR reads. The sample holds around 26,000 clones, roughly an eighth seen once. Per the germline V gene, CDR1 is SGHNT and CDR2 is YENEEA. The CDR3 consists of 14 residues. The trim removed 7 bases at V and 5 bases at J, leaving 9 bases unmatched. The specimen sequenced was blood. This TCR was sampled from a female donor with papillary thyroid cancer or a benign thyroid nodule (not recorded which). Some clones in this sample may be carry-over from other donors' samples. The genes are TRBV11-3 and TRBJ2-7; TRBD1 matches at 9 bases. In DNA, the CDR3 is TGTGCCAGCACCACTCGGGACAGGGTCCACGAGCAGTACTTC. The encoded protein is CASTTRDRVHEQYF.